Listed below are T cell receptor beta chains from one sample, sequenced in a study of cytomegalovirus exposure and HLA in healthy donors. Profiled with immunoSEQ multiplex PCR; TCRdb holds only in-frame clones, not every one. This sample carries roughly 100,000 clones, approximately 86% of them seen once, and the ten largest clones take about 5.9%. The material sequenced was PBMCs. Receptors were obtained from a man aged 18 to 29 in good health and CMV-seronegative. Both conserved end residues are part of each CDR3. The D gene is left open where the match is weak. Only some rows state a clone size, as once, few, many or a class for expanded clones.

V	D	J	size	DNA	CDR3
TRBV9	TRBD1	TRBJ1-2	NA	TGTGCCAGCAGCGTGACAGGGAAGGGCTACACCTTC	CASSVTGKGYTF
TRBV7-2	TRBD2	TRBJ2-1	NA	TGTGCCAGCAGCTTAAGGAGGGGCCTAGCGGGAGGTATGAGGATCTTC	CASSLRRGLAGGMRIF
TRBV19	NA	TRBJ1-1	NA	TGTGCCAGTAGTACGAACTGGACCAGAGGAGGTTACACTGAAGCTTTCTTT	CASSTNWTRGGYTEAFF
TRBV5-1	TRBD1	TRBJ2-1	NA	TGCGCCAGCAGCTTTTCCGGGACAGGGGTCAATGAGCAGTTCTTC	CASSFSGTGVNEQFF
TRBV5-5	TRBD1	TRBJ2-1	NA	TGTGCCAGCAGTTTACAGGGGGCCTTCAATGAGCAGTTCTTC	CASSLQGAFNEQFF
TRBV19	NA	TRBJ1-5	NA	TGTGCCAGTAGTGGTACAGTACAACAGCCCCAGCATTTT	CASSGTVQQPQHF
TRBV27	TRBD1	TRBJ2-2	NA	TGTGCCAGCAGTCTCTACAGGGGGCTGTACACCGGGGAGCTGTTTTTT	CASSLYRGLYTGELFF
TRBV6-5	NA	TRBJ1-5	NA	TGTGCCAGCAGCCCCCTCGGGGATAGCAATCAGCCCCAGCATTTT	CASSPLGDSNQPQHF
TRBV6-1	TRBD1	TRBJ2-3	NA	TGTGCCAGCACAGGGACAGGGTGGGGAGATACGCAGTATTTT	CASTGTGWGDTQYF
TRBV10-2	TRBD2	TRBJ2-3	once	TGCGCCAGCGCGGGAGTAGATGATGTAGATACGCAGTATTTT	CASAGVDDVDTQYF
TRBV7-2	TRBD1	TRBJ2-3	NA	TGTGCCAGCAGGTTACGCCGAGGGACAGGGCGAAGCACAGATACGCAGTATTTT	CASRLRRGTGRSTDTQYF
TRBV7-7	TRBD2	TRBJ2-3	once	TGTGCTAGCAGCTTGGGGACTAGCGGGAGTTTAAAGACAGATACGCAGTATTTT	CASSLGTSGSLKTDTQYF
TRBV19	TRBD1	TRBJ2-7	NA	TGTGCCAGTAGGGACAGGGTGAGGGAGCAGTACTTC	CASRDRVREQYF
TRBV6-5	NA	TRBJ1-1	NA	TGTGCCAGCAGTTACACAGGGAACACTGAAGCTTTCTTT	CASSYTGNTEAFF
TRBV11-2	NA	TRBJ2-1	NA	TGTGCCAGCAGCCCAGGGTTGCCCACGTTCTTC	CASSPGLPTFF
TRBV6-5	NA	TRBJ1-6	few	TGTGCCAGCAGTTACTCCGGCAGGGGCTATAATTCACCCCTCCACTTT	CASSYSGRGYNSPLHF
TRBV5-1	NA	TRBJ2-1	NA	TGCGCCAGCAGCGCCTCCCGCGGAATGAGCTTCAATCAGCAGTTCTTC	CASSASRGMSFNQQFF
TRBV6-6	TRBD1	TRBJ1-2	NA	TGTGCCAGCACCAACCGCCCCTCGGACAGGCCCGGCTACACCTTC	CASTNRPSDRPGYTF
TRBV28	NA	TRBJ2-5	NA	TGTGCCAGCAGTTCCCAGGACCAAGAGACCCAGTACTTC	CASSSQDQETQYF
TRBV7-6	TRBD1	TRBJ1-1	once	TGTGCCAGCAGCTCGGAACAGGGGGCGCGGACTGAAGCTTTCTTT	CASSSEQGARTEAFF
TRBV2	TRBD2	TRBJ2-3	once	TGTGCCAGCAGGGTACTGGCTAGCGGGAGGCCAGATACGCAGTATTTT	CASRVLASGRPDTQYF
TRBV5-5	TRBD2	TRBJ2-1	NA	TGTGCCAGCAGCCTAGCGGGAGACCCCTACAATGAGCAGTTCTTC	CASSLAGDPYNEQFF
TRBV19	TRBD1	TRBJ1-1	NA	TGTGCCAGTACGGGACAGGGGGACACTGAAGCTTTCTTT	CASTGQGDTEAFF
TRBV7-2	NA	TRBJ2-5	NA	TGTGCCAGCAGCCACGGGGAGACCCAGTACTTC	CASSHGETQYF
TRBV2	NA	TRBJ1-5	NA	TGTGCCAGCAGTGTACCCCCCGGCCGGGGTTATCAGCCCCAGCATTTT	CASSVPPGRGYQPQHF
TRBV7-9	TRBD1	TRBJ1-6	NA	TGTTCCAGCAGCCCGACAGGGTGGGATTCACCCCTCCACTTT	CSSSPTGWDSPLHF
TRBV28	TRBD2	TRBJ2-2	NA	TGTGCCGGCAGGGCAAGGACTAGCGGGAGTCCAACCGGGGAGCTGTTTTTT	CAGRARTSGSPTGELFF
TRBV19	NA	TRBJ1-1	NA	TGTGCCAGTAGTGTCTGGGGAGGCGACACTGAAGCTTTCTTT	CASSVWGGDTEAFF
TRBV25-1	TRBD1	TRBJ1-2	once	TGTGCCAGCAGTTTCGACAGGGGGCTTGGCTACACCTTC	CASSFDRGLGYTF
TRBV9	NA	TRBJ2-1	NA	TGTGCCAGCAGCGCTGCTTCGGACTGGCTGGGCAATGAGCAGTTCTTC	CASSAASDWLGNEQFF
TRBV4-3	NA	TRBJ1-2	NA	TGCGCCAGCCGAGGCTCTGGCACAGGGCCCTATGGCTACACCTTC	CASRGSGTGPYGYTF
TRBV19	TRBD1	TRBJ2-5	NA	TGTGCCAGTAGTGGAAATAGACAGGGATGGGAGACCCAGTACTTC	CASSGNRQGWETQYF
TRBV5-6	NA	TRBJ2-3	NA	TGTGCCAGCAGCCCCCCGGGTCGGGATACGCAGTATTTT	CASSPPGRDTQYF
TRBV27	NA	TRBJ2-5	NA	TGTGCCAGCAGTTTGTACTACCAAGAGACCCAGTACTTC	CASSLYYQETQYF
TRBV5-4	NA	TRBJ1-5	NA	TGTGCCAGCAGCTTGGCGGGAGGAGGACAGCCCCAGCATTTT	CASSLAGGGQPQHF
TRBV28	NA	TRBJ2-2	NA	TGTGCCAGCAGTCCCTCTTACGGGGAGCTGTTTTTT	CASSPSYGELFF
TRBV5-1	NA	TRBJ2-2	NA	TGCGCCAGCAGCTCCACCGGTCTTTACACCGGGGAGCTGTTTTTT	CASSSTGLYTGELFF
TRBV28	TRBD2	TRBJ2-3	NA	TGTGCCAGCAGTAGGGAGGGAGGGCGATCAGATACGCAGTATTTT	CASSREGGRSDTQYF
TRBV5-4	TRBD1	TRBJ1-1	NA	TGTGCCAGCAGAAGGGACAGGGGGCAAATGAACACTGAAGCTTTCTTT	CASRRDRGQMNTEAFF
TRBV7-3	NA	TRBJ2-7	NA	TGTGCCAGCAGCTTAATCAACGGGAGAGGCTACGAGCAGTACTTC	CASSLINGRGYEQYF
TRBV7-9	TRBD2	TRBJ2-7	NA	TGTGCCAGCAGCTTAGGGGGACTAGCGGGCTTCTCCTACGAGCAGTACTTC	CASSLGGLAGFSYEQYF
TRBV29-1	TRBD2	TRBJ2-1	NA	TGCAGCGTTGACCTAGCGGTCCCCTCCAATGAGCAGTTCTTC	CSVDLAVPSNEQFF
TRBV7-2	NA	TRBJ1-2	NA	TGTGCCAGCAGCCCGGACAGCTATGGCTACACCTTC	CASSPDSYGYTF
TRBV7-9	NA	TRBJ2-5	few	TGTTCCACCGAGCAAACTAGCCGGACCCAGTACTTC	CSTEQTSRTQYF
TRBV19	NA	TRBJ2-2	NA	TGTGCCAGTCAACCTGGACAGACAAACACCGGGGAGCTGTTTTTT	CASQPGQTNTGELFF
TRBV5-6	TRBD2	TRBJ2-3	NA	TGTGCCAGCAGCTTGATGGCGGGAGTAATAGGTACGCAGTATTTT	CASSLMAGVIGTQYF
TRBV21-1	NA	TRBJ2-7	NA	TGTGCCGTGCCCGCGGGAGCGCTCCGAGATTCCTACGAGCAGTACTTC	CAVPAGALRDSYEQYF
TRBV27	TRBD1	TRBJ1-5	NA	TGTGCCAGCAGAGGGGCAGGGGGCCGTACGCAGCCCCAGCATTTT	CASRGAGGRTQPQHF
TRBV4-1	TRBD2	TRBJ2-5	NA	TGCGCCAGCAGCCAAGGATTTCTAGCGGGAGGGCCCTCTTTGGTGATCCAGTACTTC	CASSQGFLAGGPSLVIQYF
TRBV27	NA	TRBJ2-6	few	TGTGCCAGCATGGAGGAGCGATCTGGGGCCAACGTCCTGACTTTC	CASMEERSGANVLTF
TRBV29-1	NA	TRBJ1-1	NA	TGCAGCGTTGAGTTGGGCCCATGGAACACTGAAGCTTTCTTT	CSVELGPWNTEAFF
TRBV20-1	TRBD1	TRBJ1-2	NA	TGCAGTGTTTCGACAGGGTTTGGCTACACCTTC	CSVSTGFGYTF
TRBV29-1	TRBD1	TRBJ2-7	NA	TGCAGCGTTGAAGATGGACAGGGTTTCTACGAGCAGTACTTC	CSVEDGQGFYEQYF
TRBV27	NA	TRBJ1-4	once	TGTGCCAGCAGTCCCATGGGGGGAGGGCGTGAAAAACTGTTTTTT	CASSPMGGGREKLFF
TRBV29-1	NA	TRBJ2-6	NA	TGCAGCGTTGCTCGGGGGTCTGGGGCCAACGTCCTGACTTTC	CSVARGSGANVLTF
TRBV27	TRBD1	TRBJ2-6	NA	TGTGCCAGCAGGGTGGGGACAGTCTCTGGGGCCAACGTCCTGACTTTC	CASRVGTVSGANVLTF
TRBV5-4	TRBD1	TRBJ1-1	few	TGTGCCAGCAGCTTATCCGGACAGGGCGTCAGGAACACTGAAGCTTTCTTT	CASSLSGQGVRNTEAFF
TRBV7-6	TRBD2	TRBJ2-2	NA	TGTGCCAGCAGCTTAGCGGGAGGGTATACCGGGGAGCTGTTTTTT	CASSLAGGYTGELFF
TRBV28	NA	TRBJ1-1	NA	TGTGCCAGCAGTTTGGGGGGGGTGGCAGGGGACACTGAAGCTTTCTTT	CASSLGGVAGDTEAFF
TRBV30	NA	TRBJ1-6	NA	TGTGCCTCTAGTTCACCCCTCCACTTT	CASSSPLHF